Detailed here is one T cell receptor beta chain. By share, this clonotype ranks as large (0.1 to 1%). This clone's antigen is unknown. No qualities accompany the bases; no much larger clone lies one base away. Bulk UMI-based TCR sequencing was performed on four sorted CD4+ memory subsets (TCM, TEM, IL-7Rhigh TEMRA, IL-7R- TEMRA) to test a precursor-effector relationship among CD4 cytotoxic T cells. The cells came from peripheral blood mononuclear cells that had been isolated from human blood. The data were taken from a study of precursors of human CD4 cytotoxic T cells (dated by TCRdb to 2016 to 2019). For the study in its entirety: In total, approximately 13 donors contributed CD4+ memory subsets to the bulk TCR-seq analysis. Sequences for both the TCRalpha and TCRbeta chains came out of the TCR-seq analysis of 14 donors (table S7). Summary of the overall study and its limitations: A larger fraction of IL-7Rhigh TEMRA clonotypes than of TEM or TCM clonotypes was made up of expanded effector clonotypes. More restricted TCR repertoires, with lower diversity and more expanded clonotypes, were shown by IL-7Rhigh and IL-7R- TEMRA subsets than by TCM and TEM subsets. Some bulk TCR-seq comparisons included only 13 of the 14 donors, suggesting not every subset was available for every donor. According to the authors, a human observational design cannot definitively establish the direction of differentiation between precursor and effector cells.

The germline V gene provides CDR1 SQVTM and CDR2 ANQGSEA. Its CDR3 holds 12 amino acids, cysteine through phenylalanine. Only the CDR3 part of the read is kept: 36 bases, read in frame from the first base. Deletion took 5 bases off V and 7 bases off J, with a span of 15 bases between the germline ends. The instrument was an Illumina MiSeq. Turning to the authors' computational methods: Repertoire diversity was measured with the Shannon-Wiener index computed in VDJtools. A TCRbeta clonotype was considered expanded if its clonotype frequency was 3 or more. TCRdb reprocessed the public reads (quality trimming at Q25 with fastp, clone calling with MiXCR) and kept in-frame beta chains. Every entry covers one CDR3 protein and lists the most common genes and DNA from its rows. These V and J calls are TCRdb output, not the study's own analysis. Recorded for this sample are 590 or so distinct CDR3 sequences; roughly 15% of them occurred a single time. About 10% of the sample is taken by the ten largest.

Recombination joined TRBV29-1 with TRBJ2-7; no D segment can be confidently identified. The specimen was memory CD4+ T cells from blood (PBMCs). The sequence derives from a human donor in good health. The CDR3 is CSVTLGLGEQYF. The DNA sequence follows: TGCAGCGTTACGCTCGGGCTCGGGGAGCAGTACTTC.